This is a list of T cell receptor beta chains from one sample in a study of human CD8 memory T cell subsets. TCRdb reprocessed the 5' RACE reads; each CDR3 protein has one entry and no DNA is given. The sample's table shows fewer than 8,500 distinct CDR3 sequences. Material for sequencing was CD8+ stem-like memory T cells (TSCM and TCM) sorted from PBMCs. Receptor source: a human donor in good health. Each CDR3 is given with its conserved first and last residue. Rows give clone size only sometimes, using once, few, many, or a class for an expanded clone.

clone size: -; J gene: TRBJ2-1; V gene: TRBV7-9; CDR3 protein: CASSLAQGGRHEQFF
clone size: medium-sized; J gene: TRBJ2-7; V gene: TRBV6-5; CDR3 protein: CASSYSKSAVEQYF
clone size: -; J gene: TRBJ2-5; V gene: TRBV28; CDR3 protein: CASSFGGGGETQYF
clone size: large; J gene: TRBJ2-2; V gene: TRBV29-1; CDR3 protein: CSVEEGNTGELFF
clone size: -; J gene: TRBJ2-4; V gene: TRBV27; CDR3 protein: CASSTTAKNIQYF
clone size: -; J gene: TRBJ2-3; V gene: TRBV12-3/TRBV12-4; CDR3 protein: CASSPPDHHTQYF
clone size: -; J gene: TRBJ2-4; V gene: TRBV29-1; CDR3 protein: CSVEEGGYAYENIQYF
clone size: -; J gene: TRBJ2-1; V gene: TRBV29-1; CDR3 protein: CSVDAGESNEQFF
clone size: -; J gene: TRBJ2-2; V gene: TRBV6-5; CDR3 protein: CASSTPRSGVGGGSTGELFF
clone size: -; J gene: TRBJ2-3; V gene: TRBV6-2/TRBV6-3; CDR3 protein: CASSYDPHKDITDTQYF
clone size: medium-sized; J gene: TRBJ2-7; V gene: TRBV20-1; CDR3 protein: CSARGAGTVSNYEQYF
clone size: medium-sized; J gene: TRBJ2-7; V gene: TRBV29-1; CDR3 protein: CSVPSADGWEQYF
clone size: -; J gene: TRBJ2-1; V gene: TRBV5-5; CDR3 protein: CASSLGWDSNDEQFF
clone size: -; J gene: TRBJ2-7; V gene: TRBV5-1; CDR3 protein: CASSGGTGSEQYF
clone size: medium-sized; J gene: TRBJ2-2; V gene: TRBV24-1; CDR3 protein: CATSDVTGTNTGELFF
clone size: -; J gene: TRBJ2-7; V gene: TRBV11-2; CDR3 protein: CASSLTGVVHEQYF